The next 7 T cell receptor beta chains were all read from a single sample in a study of T cells in Graves' hyperthyroidism and ophthalmopathy. RNA transcripts served as the template for amplifying TCR beta CDR3 regions. With the HTBI primer set, the TCR CDR3 went through a first round of RT-PCR. TCRdb called the multiplex PCR reads again in MiXCR, with one record for every CDR3 protein. This table has about 590,000 distinct CDR3 sequences, 15% to 18% appearing once. The sample taken for sequencing was blood. Receptors originate from a woman aged 25 to 39 with Graves' hyperthyroidism.

This clonotype was counted a few times. The V and J genes are TRBV4-3 and TRBJ2-1; 15 bases fit TRBD2. The CDR3 runs 20 residues. J lost 1 base, V lost 0 bases, and 7 bases had no gene match. Germline-derived CDR1 and CDR2 are LGHNA and YSLEER. In DNA form, the CDR3 reads TGCGCCAGCAGCCAAGACGGGGGACTAGCGGGAGGACGGTCCTACAATGAGCAGTTCTTC. The encoded protein is CASSQDGGLAGGRSYNEQFF.

This clonotype was observed a handful of times. V gene TRBV5-1 combines with J gene TRBJ2-2; D is perhaps TRBD2 (5 bases). From germline, CDR1 is SGHRS and CDR2 YFSETQ. The V and J ends lost 2 bases and 7 bases respectively, with 9 bases between them. This CDR3 is 13 amino acids long. As DNA, the CDR3 is TGCGCCAGCAGCTTTTTAGGAGGCGGGGAGCTGTTTTTT. Protein: CASSFLGGGELFF.

Remarks on this clonotype: This could be a read error, since a much larger clone is one nucleotide away. The chain combines TRBV5-1 with TRBJ1-1; the D is unclear. Trimming took 5 bases from V and 7 from J, leaving 12 bases between them. The CDR3 is 12 residues long. CDR1 and CDR2 from the germline V gene are SGHRS and YFSETQ. This CDR3 reads CASRLIGSEAFF. The CDR3 nucleotides read TGCGCCAGCAGGTTGATCGGGAGTGAAGCTTTCTTT.

The rearrangement links TRBV7-3 to TRBJ2-1; 10 nucleotides align to TRBD2. This CDR3 comprises 17 residues. J lost 3 bases, V lost 0 bases, and 5 bases had no gene match. Germline V CDR1 and CDR2: SGHTA, FQGTGA. Here the CDR3 reads CASSLTFSSGGYNEQFF. The CDR3, as DNA: TGTGCCAGCAGCTTAACGTTCTCTAGCGGGGGCTACAATGAGCAGTTCTTC.

This clonotype turned up a few times. This chain links TRBV10-3 with TRBJ1-5; D gene uncertain. The V gene's germline CDR1 is ENHRY and CDR2 SYGVKD. V lost 3 bases to trimming and J lost 2 bases, with 2 bases between them. The CDR3 spans 12 residues. This CDR3 is CAISEGNQPQHF. The CDR3 DNA sequence: TGTGCCATCAGTGAAGGCAATCAGCCCCAGCATTTT.

This clonotype was found many times. The chain couples TRBV6-1 to TRBJ2-1; D remains ambiguous. This CDR3 region has 13 residues. Per germline, CDR1 MNHNS and CDR2 SASEGT. Trimming cost V 4 bases and J 9 bases, with 13 bases left between them. Written as DNA, the CDR3 is TGTGCCAGCAGTGCCGGCTGGGGAACTGAGCAGTTCTTC. Protein product: CASSAGWGTEQFF.

This clonotype was seen repeatedly, ten times or more. Here the CDR3 reads CASTYLEISRGNQPQHF. Here the CDR3 DNA reads TGTGCCAGCACGTACCTCGAGATATCTCGGGGCAATCAGCCCCAGCATTTT. The chain recombines TRBV6-1 with TRBJ1-5, with D hard to call. In germline, CDR1 is MNHNS, CDR2 SASEGT. V was cut by 7 bases and J by 2 bases, with 21 bases left in between. This CDR3 has 17 residues.